Below, one T cell receptor beta chain is given with its context. Its antigen is not known. Patients got 3 mg/kg IV nivolumab weeks 1, 4, 7, 10, then biweekly through week 26. Only in-frame clones appear in the TCRdb table, and some are missing; sequencing was by immunoSEQ multiplex PCR. This sample has some 44,000 clones; 70% to 90% occur once, and the top ten carry around 0.86%. This sample was included in a study of ipilimumab plus nivolumab after autologous stem cell transplantation. Germline CDR1 is SGHTA and CDR2 is FQGTGA. Between the trimmed V and J ends, which lost 1 base and 3 bases, there was a span of 18 bases. This CDR3 is 17 amino acids long. General study points: Authors suggest TCR repertoire, Treg phenotype and gut microbiota support further study.

The chain joins TRBV7-3 to TRBJ1-1; D might be TRBD1 (5 bases). The sequencing here drew on PBMCs, taken in a trial of ipilimumab plus nivolumab as post-transplant consolidation. This TCR derives from a male donor with multiple myeloma. In DNA, the CDR3 is TGTGCCAGCAGCTTAATTGGGGGTGGCCTCGCGGACACTGAAGCTTTCTTT. Protein product: CASSLIGGGLADTEAFF.